A selection of T cell receptor beta chains follows, all from one sample in a study of shared clonotypes between healthy human individuals. Sequencing used immunoSEQ multiplex PCR; TCRdb keeps in-frame clones, though not all of them. Of about 980,000 clones listed, 76% are singletons. The sequencing sample was made of memory CD4+ T cells sorted from blood. The receptor source for this set is a young man in good health. CDR3s include the opening cysteine and the closing phenylalanine or tryptophan. The D gene is left open where the match is weak. Not all rows give a size; the values are once, few, many and, for expanded clones, a class.

size | J | D | V | DNA | CDR3
many | TRBJ2-7 | - | TRBV5-5 | TGTGCCAGCAGCCCAAGCTGGGGCTCCTACGAGCAGTACTTC | CASSPSWGSYEQYF
few | TRBJ1-1 | - | TRBV5-1 | TGCGCCAGCAGCGAGGTGAATGCTGAAGCTTTCTTT | CASSEVNAEAFF
- | TRBJ1-2 | TRBD1 | TRBV5-4 | TGTGCCAGCAGCGTCGGGACAGCTAACTATGGCTACACCTTC | CASSVGTANYGYTF
- | TRBJ2-3 | TRBD2 | TRBV5-1 | TGCGCCAGCAGCTTGTCCCTCGGACTAGACACAGATACGCAGTATTTT | CASSLSLGLDTDTQYF
- | TRBJ2-1 | TRBD2 | TRBV5-6 | TGTGCCAGCAGACCGACTAGCGGGTACTACAATGAGCAGTTCTTC | CASRPTSGYYNEQFF
- | TRBJ2-5 | - | TRBV9 | TGTGCCAGCAGCGTAAACGGGATTAAAGAGACCCAGTACTTC | CASSVNGIKETQYF
few | TRBJ2-5 | - | TRBV4-1 | TGCGCCAGCAGCCGGGCCATGGTCCCGAGAGAGACCCAGTACTTC | CASSRAMVPRETQYF
- | TRBJ2-1 | TRBD2 | TRBV7-8 | TGTGCCAGCAGTTGGGGACTAGCGGGAGGGTACAATGAGCAGTTCTTC | CASSWGLAGGYNEQFF
- | TRBJ1-4 | TRBD1 | TRBV5-1 | TGCGCCAGCAGCTGGGCACAGGGGCAAGCTAATGAAAAACTGTTTTTT | CASSWAQGQANEKLFF
- | TRBJ2-5 | TRBD2 | TRBV28 | TGTGCCAGCAGTTCCGTCCGAGGCGGGCGGGGGGTACAAGAGACCCAGTACTTC | CASSSVRGGRGVQETQYF
- | TRBJ2-5 | - | TRBV7-2 | TGTGCCAGCAGCTTAGGTGGGTTCGGGAAGGACCAAGAGACCCAGTACTTC | CASSLGGFGKDQETQYF
- | TRBJ1-2 | - | TRBV2 | TGTGCCAGCAATCCCCGCCCCAGCCTTTCTTATGGCTACACCTTC | CASNPRPSLSYGYTF
once | TRBJ2-1 | - | TRBV4-3 | TGCGCCAGCAGCCAAGATCTCGAAGGCCCGACCTACAATGAGCAGTTCTTC | CASSQDLEGPTYNEQFF
- | TRBJ1-5 | - | TRBV28 | TGTGCCAGCAGTTCCGGGTTCCAGCCCCAGCATTTT | CASSSGFQPQHF
- | TRBJ1-1 | - | TRBV20-1 | TGCAGTGCTACATCCTCGGCTTTCTTT | CSATSSAFF
- | TRBJ1-2 | - | TRBV6-6 | TGTGCCAGCAGTTCCAGAATTGGACAGAATTATGGCTACACCTTC | CASSSRIGQNYGYTF
- | TRBJ2-7 | - | TRBV2 | TGTGCCAGCAGTGATCTTCGTCCTGTTCGGGCCTACGAGCAGTACTTC | CASSDLRPVRAYEQYF
few | TRBJ2-6 | TRBD2 | TRBV5-1 | TGCGCCAGCAGCTTGGAAGCAGCCTACCTAGCGGGGGCCTCTGGGGCCAACGTCCTGACTTTC | CASSLEAAYLAGASGANVLTF
- | TRBJ2-7 | TRBD1 | TRBV5-1 | TGCGCCAGCAGCTTCTCCGGGACAGGGATCGACGAGCAGTACTTC | CASSFSGTGIDEQYF